The 8 T cell receptor beta chains below were found in one sample sequenced in a study of shared clonotypes between healthy human individuals. Method: immunoSEQ multiplex PCR; TCRdb's copy keeps in-frame clones and lacks some. Of about 2 million clones detected, roughly 95% appear once; the ten largest clones hold 0.13%. Sequenced input: naive CD4+ T cells sorted from blood. Subset indicated: CD45RA+ positively selected. Receptor source: a man younger than 35 in good health.

This rearrangement joins TRBV10-3 to TRBJ1-1; D call uncertain. Germline V gene lookup returns CDR1 ENHRY and CDR2 SYGVKD. V was shortened by 2 bases and J by 0 bases, with 13 bases between the two germline ends. The CDR3 has 16 amino acids. The CDR3 sequence is CAISEPTGQLNTEAFF. The CDR3, as DNA: TGTGCCATCAGTGAGCCAACCGGCCAGCTGAACACTGAAGCTTTCTTT.

A note on this clone: This may come from a read error, since a much larger clone is one base off. The chain links TRBV6-6 to TRBJ2-7; the D is unclear. This CDR3 contains 11 residues. The germline gives CDR1 MNHNY, CDR2 SVGAGI (reference sequence). The chain's CDR3 is CAISEAYEQYF. CDR3 coding DNA: TGTGCCATCAGTGAGGCCTACGAGCAGTACTTC.

This CDR3 is CASSPTEIRTPLHF. CDR3 in DNA: TGTGCCAGCAGCCCGACAGAAATTAGAACACCCCTCCACTTT. The genes are TRBV9 and TRBJ1-6; tentatively, D is TRBD1 (5 bases). Trimming stripped 4 bases from V and 11 bases from J, with 16 bases between. Germline lookup yields CDR1 SGDLS and CDR2 YYNGEE. The CDR3 is made up of 14 amino acids.

About this clone itself: This CDR3 is also generated by other DNA sequences in the sample. The genes are TRBV7-2 and TRBJ2-1; the match to TRBD2 covers 11 bases. This CDR3 has 17 amino acids. The ends lost 3 bases at V and 0 bases at J; junction bases unmatched: 4. Germline assignment: CDR1 SGHTA and CDR2 FQGNSA. CDR3 DNA: TGTGCCAGCAGCTTGGCTAGCGGGGGGAGCTCCTACAATGAGCAGTTCTTC. Translating gives CASSLASGGSSYNEQFF. Together with reference TRBV7-2 and TRBJ2-1, the CDR3 gives the full variable domain: GAGVSQSPSNKVTEKGKDVELRCDPISGHTALYWYRQSLGQGLEFLIYFQGNSAPDKSGLPSDRFSAERTGGSVSTLTIQRTQQEDSAVYLCASSLASGGSSYNEQFFGPGTRLTVL.

V and J are TRBV18 and TRBJ1-5; D unresolved. This CDR3 is built from 16 residues. Germline V gives CDR1 KGHSH, CDR2 LQKENI. The germline V and J ends were trimmed by 3 bases and 0 bases, with 12 bases remaining between them. CDR3 in amino acids: CASSPGWADSNQPQHF. The CDR3 DNA sequence: TGTGCCAGCTCACCGGGTTGGGCCGATAGCAATCAGCCCCAGCATTTT.

The J gene is TRBJ2-3, the V gene TRBV5-6; D not resolved. Trimming shortened V by 1 base and J by 2 bases, and 8 bases separated the two germline ends. The CDR3 is made up of 14 amino acids. Germline values: CDR1 SGHDT, CDR2 YYEEEE. The CDR3 loop reads CASSLFFTTDTQYF. The CDR3 region has the DNA TGTGCCAGCAGCTTGTTTTTTACCACAGATACGCAGTATTTT.

V gene TRBV30 combines with J gene TRBJ2-5, with 8 bases fitting TRBD1. Germline values: CDR1 GTSNPN, CDR2 SVGIG (reference sequence). Trimming at V came to 2 bases and at J to 5 bases, leaving 7 bases not matched to a gene. The length of the CDR3 is 14 residues. The CDR3 is CAWSTGTGGETQYF. CDR3 DNA sequence: TGTGCCTGGAGTACTGGGACAGGAGGGGAGACCCAGTACTTC. Drawing the rest from reference TRBV30 and TRBJ2-5, the complete variable domain is SQTIHQWPATLVQPVGSPLSLECTVEGTSNPNLYWYRQAAGRGLQLLFYSVGIGQISSEVPQNLSASRPQDRQFILSSKKLLLSDSGFYLCAWSTGTGGETQYFGPGTRLLVL.

This rearrangement joins TRBV2 to TRBJ2-1, with 7 bases that match TRBD2. Trimming removed 7 bases from V and 13 bases from J; junction bases left unmatched: 7. The CDR3 consists of 11 residues. The V gene's germline CDR1 is SNHLY and CDR2 FYNNEI. CDR3 DNA: TGTGCCAGCACTGGGGACTACTCACAGTTCTTC. Residues: CASTGDYSQFF.